This T cell receptor (beta chain) was sequenced during a study of cytomegalovirus exposure and HLA in healthy donors. In the case of this clone: Its target is unknown.

Vbeta (60) and Jbeta (13) primers were used in the PCR. Per the study methods: In a later analysis, about 9.9 million of tens of millions of unique beta chains occurred in at least two donors. Assay used: immunoSEQ multiplex PCR; TCRdb lists only in-frame clones, some missing. V and J calls and clone size are as listed in that table; D and trimming were resolved from the DNA. The sample shows tens of thousands of clones, about three quarters of them seen only once. Study-level findings and limits: The study labeled roughly 160 TCR beta chains cytomegalovirus-associated. On later analysis, the bulk of CMV-associated TCR beta chains appeared to be HLA-restricted.

Trimming cost V 0 bases and J 9 bases; bases outside gene matches: 14. This CDR3 has 17 amino acids. The germline V gene encodes CDR1 MGHRA and CDR2 YSYEKL. The chain combines TRBV4-1 with TRBJ2-1; 7 nucleotides line up with TRBD2. The receptor's source is a male donor in good health and CMV-seropositive. Sequencing was done on a sample of PBMCs. The CDR3 spells CASSQDSVAGVAGEQFF. The CDR3 nucleotides are TGCGCCAGCAGCCAAGATTCGGTCGCAGGCGTAGCGGGTGAGCAGTTCTTC.